A selection of T cell receptor beta chains follows, all from one sample in a study of T cells after yellow fever vaccination. TCRdb recomputed calls from the 5' RACE reads with MiXCR, one row per CDR3 protein. The table records about 500,000 distinct CDR3 sequences, roughly 17% of them present only once. Sequenced material: PBMCs, taken 5 to 6 days after the first yellow fever vaccination. Source of these receptors: a man aged 18 to 30 who received the YFV17D yellow fever vaccine. CDR3s include the opening cysteine and the closing phenylalanine or tryptophan. Each record gives: D gene, V gene, CDR3 length, clone size, J gene, CDR3 DNA, CDR3 protein. A D gene is named only where the DNA matches it firmly. Only some rows state a clone size, as once, few, many or a class for expanded clones.

D gene: NA
V gene: TRBV19
CDR3 length: 14
clone size: NA
J gene: TRBJ2-3
CDR3 DNA: TGTGCCAGTCAGACCGATACTAACACAGATACGCAGTATTTT
CDR3 protein: CASQTDTNTDTQYF

D gene: TRBD2
V gene: TRBV5-4
CDR3 length: 11
clone size: NA
J gene: TRBJ2-3
CDR3 DNA: TGTGCCAGCAGCTCTAGCGGGGGGCTGTATTTT
CDR3 protein: CASSSSGGLYF

D gene: TRBD1
V gene: TRBV7-2
CDR3 length: 13
clone size: NA
J gene: TRBJ1-1
CDR3 DNA: TGTGCCAGCAGGACAGACAGGGACACTGAAGCTTTCTTT
CDR3 protein: CASRTDRDTEAFF

D gene: NA
V gene: TRBV28
CDR3 length: 12
clone size: few
J gene: TRBJ1-6
CDR3 DNA: TGTGCCAGCAGTTTCCAGGGATCACCCCTCCACTTT
CDR3 protein: CASSFQGSPLHF

D gene: NA
V gene: TRBV5-4
CDR3 length: 14
clone size: NA
J gene: TRBJ2-5
CDR3 DNA: TGTGCCAGCAGCTTGGCGGGCAGTGAAGAGACCCAGTACTTC
CDR3 protein: CASSLAGSEETQYF

D gene: NA
V gene: TRBV7-2
CDR3 length: 14
clone size: few
J gene: TRBJ2-1
CDR3 DNA: TGTGCCAGCAGCCCAAACGCGGGTCGCAATGAGCAGTTCTTC
CDR3 protein: CASSPNAGRNEQFF

D gene: NA
V gene: TRBV5-1
CDR3 length: 15
clone size: NA
J gene: TRBJ1-1
CDR3 DNA: TGCGCCAGCAGCTTAGGCAGCTTGGGGAGCACTGAAGCTTTCTTT
CDR3 protein: CASSLGSLGSTEAFF

D gene: NA
V gene: TRBV7-9
CDR3 length: 14
clone size: NA
J gene: TRBJ1-2
CDR3 DNA: TGTGCCAGCAGCCCGCCGGGACGGTTCTATGGCTACACCTTC
CDR3 protein: CASSPPGRFYGYTF

D gene: NA
V gene: TRBV6-5
CDR3 length: 13
clone size: NA
J gene: TRBJ2-1
CDR3 DNA: TGTGCCAGCAGTTATGGCGAATACAATGAGCAGTTCTTC
CDR3 protein: CASSYGEYNEQFF

D gene: TRBD1
V gene: TRBV27
CDR3 length: 14
clone size: NA
J gene: TRBJ2-1
CDR3 DNA: TGTGCCAGCAGTTGGGGACAGGGTGGCAATGAGCAGTTCTTC
CDR3 protein: CASSWGQGGNEQFF

D gene: NA
V gene: TRBV4-3
CDR3 length: 13
clone size: many
J gene: TRBJ2-5
CDR3 DNA: TGCGCCAGCAGCCAAGACCGAAGGGAGACCCAGTACTTC
CDR3 protein: CASSQDRRETQYF

D gene: TRBD1
V gene: TRBV19
CDR3 length: 17
clone size: few
J gene: TRBJ1-5
CDR3 DNA: TGTGCCAGTAGTAGAGACAGGGGGCGGGCTGGCAATCAGCCCCAGCATTTT
CDR3 protein: CASSRDRGRAGNQPQHF

D gene: NA
V gene: TRBV7-9
CDR3 length: 14
clone size: few
J gene: TRBJ2-1
CDR3 DNA: TGTGCCAGCAGCCCGCCGGGGTACTACAATGAGCAGTTCTTC
CDR3 protein: CASSPPGYYNEQFF

D gene: NA
V gene: TRBV6-1
CDR3 length: 15
clone size: NA
J gene: TRBJ1-5
CDR3 DNA: TGTGCCAGCACCCAAGGGTTCAGGGACGGTCAGCCCCAGCATTTT
CDR3 protein: CASTQGFRDGQPQHF

D gene: NA
V gene: TRBV2
CDR3 length: 12
clone size: few
J gene: TRBJ1-2
CDR3 DNA: TGTGCCAGCAGTGAAAGAACAGAAGGCTACACCTTC
CDR3 protein: CASSERTEGYTF

D gene: TRBD1
V gene: TRBV9
CDR3 length: 14
clone size: few
J gene: TRBJ1-5
CDR3 DNA: TGTGCCAGCAGCGTACAGGGGGGGGCTCAGCCCCAGCATTTT
CDR3 protein: CASSVQGGAQPQHF

D gene: NA
V gene: TRBV20-1
CDR3 length: 13
clone size: NA
J gene: TRBJ2-7
CDR3 DNA: TGCAGTGCTAAGGTGCGCAACCTCTACGAGCAGTACTTC
CDR3 protein: CSAKVRNLYEQYF

D gene: NA
V gene: TRBV7-2
CDR3 length: 15
clone size: NA
J gene: TRBJ1-6
CDR3 DNA: TGTGCCAGCAGCCCCCTTGGGAGGGGAAATTCACCCCTCCACTTT
CDR3 protein: CASSPLGRGNSPLHF

D gene: TRBD2
V gene: TRBV27
CDR3 length: 15
clone size: few
J gene: TRBJ2-1
CDR3 DNA: TGTGCCAGCACCCTCTGGGGGGGACCACACAATGAGCAGTTCTTC
CDR3 protein: CASTLWGGPHNEQFF

D gene: NA
V gene: TRBV20-1
CDR3 length: 15
clone size: NA
J gene: TRBJ2-3
CDR3 DNA: TGCAGTGCTAGAGATGGAGGGCGGGGCACAGATACGCAGTATTTT
CDR3 protein: CSARDGGRGTDTQYF

D gene: NA
V gene: TRBV4-3
CDR3 length: 16
clone size: NA
J gene: TRBJ1-3
CDR3 DNA: TGCGCCAGCAGCTTCGGAACAGTCGCCTCTGGAAACACCATATATTTT
CDR3 protein: CASSFGTVASGNTIYF

D gene: NA
V gene: TRBV25-1
CDR3 length: 17
clone size: few
J gene: TRBJ2-1
CDR3 DNA: TGTGCCAGCAGTGCCATCAGGGGACCGAGCTCCTACAATGAGCAGTTCTTC
CDR3 protein: CASSAIRGPSSYNEQFF

D gene: NA
V gene: TRBV14
CDR3 length: 14
clone size: few
J gene: TRBJ1-2
CDR3 DNA: TGTGCCAGCAGCCAAGATCTAAGGGACTTGTTGGGGACCTTC
CDR3 protein: CASSQDLRDLLGTF

D gene: TRBD1
V gene: TRBV2
CDR3 length: 15
clone size: NA
J gene: TRBJ2-5
CDR3 DNA: TGTGCCAGCAGCGGAGGACAGGGGGCAGGAGAGACCCAGTACTTC
CDR3 protein: CASSGGQGAGETQYF

D gene: NA
V gene: TRBV10-3
CDR3 length: 12
clone size: NA
J gene: TRBJ2-5
CDR3 DNA: TGTGCCATTGGACAAACACAAGAGACCCAGTACTTC
CDR3 protein: CAIGQTQETQYF

D gene: NA
V gene: TRBV20-1
CDR3 length: 13
clone size: NA
J gene: TRBJ1-2
CDR3 DNA: TGCAGTGCTAGTCTCGGGGATGGCTATGGCTACACCTTC
CDR3 protein: CSASLGDGYGYTF

D gene: NA
V gene: TRBV7-2
CDR3 length: 14
clone size: NA
J gene: TRBJ1-3
CDR3 DNA: TGTGCCAGCAACCCGGGGGGGGTTGGAAACACCATATATTTT
CDR3 protein: CASNPGGVGNTIYF

D gene: NA
V gene: TRBV4-1
CDR3 length: 16
clone size: many
J gene: TRBJ2-6
CDR3 DNA: TGCGCCAGCAGCCAAGGTTTCCGCTCTGGGGCCAACGTCCTGACTTTC
CDR3 protein: CASSQGFRSGANVLTF

D gene: NA
V gene: TRBV19
CDR3 length: 16
clone size: few
J gene: TRBJ2-3
CDR3 DNA: TGTGCCAGTAGACACGGTAGCCGGGGGTATTCAGATACGCAGTATTTT
CDR3 protein: CASRHGSRGYSDTQYF

D gene: TRBD1
V gene: TRBV7-9
CDR3 length: 14
clone size: few
J gene: TRBJ2-2
CDR3 DNA: TGTGCCATTAGGGGGCAACTGAACACCGGGGAGCTGTTTTTT
CDR3 protein: CAIRGQLNTGELFF

D gene: TRBD2
V gene: TRBV7-2
CDR3 length: 15
clone size: few
J gene: TRBJ2-3
CDR3 DNA: TGTGCCAGCAGCTTAACCGGGGGGAATACAGATACGCAGTATTTT
CDR3 protein: CASSLTGGNTDTQYF

D gene: NA
V gene: TRBV6-5
CDR3 length: 16
clone size: few
J gene: TRBJ1-2
CDR3 DNA: TGTGCCAGCAGTTACTCGGGAGGGGGGAGATATTATGGCTACACCTTC
CDR3 protein: CASSYSGGGRYYGYTF

D gene: TRBD2
V gene: TRBV6-2/TRBV6-3
CDR3 length: 17
clone size: NA
J gene: TRBJ2-3
CDR3 DNA: TGTGCCAGCAGCGTACTAGCGGGGGGGCTGGATAGAGATACGCAGTATTTT
CDR3 protein: CASSVLAGGLDRDTQYF

D gene: TRBD1
V gene: TRBV29-1
CDR3 length: 14
clone size: NA
J gene: TRBJ2-7
CDR3 DNA: TGCAGCGGGGTTGCCGGGACAGCTAACTACGAGCAGTACTTC
CDR3 protein: CSGVAGTANYEQYF

D gene: NA
V gene: TRBV4-3
CDR3 length: 15
clone size: many
J gene: TRBJ2-3
CDR3 DNA: TGCGCCAGCAGCCTTATCCATGGGGACTCAGATACGCAGTATTTT
CDR3 protein: CASSLIHGDSDTQYF

D gene: NA
V gene: TRBV7-8
CDR3 length: 15
clone size: few
J gene: TRBJ2-2
CDR3 DNA: TGTGCCAGCAGCTTAAGGCGGTTGAACACCGGGGAGCTGTTTTTT
CDR3 protein: CASSLRRLNTGELFF

D gene: NA
V gene: TRBV6-5
CDR3 length: 14
clone size: NA
J gene: TRBJ2-2
CDR3 DNA: TGTGCCAGCAGTTACACAGGGAAGACCGGGGAGCTGTTTTTT
CDR3 protein: CASSYTGKTGELFF

D gene: TRBD2
V gene: TRBV20-1
CDR3 length: 16
clone size: NA
J gene: TRBJ2-3
CDR3 DNA: TGCAGTGCTAGAGATCTAGCGGGGGGGAACACAGATACGCAGTATTTT
CDR3 protein: CSARDLAGGNTDTQYF

D gene: TRBD1
V gene: TRBV5-1
CDR3 length: 15
clone size: many
J gene: TRBJ1-2
CDR3 DNA: TGCGCCAGCAGCTTGGGAACAGGGGTTAACTATGGCTACACCTTC
CDR3 protein: CASSLGTGVNYGYTF

D gene: NA
V gene: TRBV5-1
CDR3 length: 15
clone size: few
J gene: TRBJ2-5
CDR3 DNA: TGCGCCAGCAGCTTGGTATCAGAGGGGGACGAGACCCAGTACTTC
CDR3 protein: CASSLVSEGDETQYF

D gene: TRBD1
V gene: TRBV20-1
CDR3 length: 15
clone size: many
J gene: TRBJ1-2
CDR3 DNA: TGCAGTGCCCCCACAGGGGGCTCAGCTAACTATGGCTACACCTTC
CDR3 protein: CSAPTGGSANYGYTF

D gene: NA
V gene: TRBV5-1
CDR3 length: 17
clone size: NA
J gene: TRBJ2-3
CDR3 DNA: TGCGCCAGCAGCGACGACCCAGGGCAGCTTACCACAGATACGCAGTATTTT
CDR3 protein: CASSDDPGQLTTDTQYF

D gene: NA
V gene: TRBV9
CDR3 length: 16
clone size: NA
J gene: TRBJ1-3
CDR3 DNA: TGTGCCAGCAGTGGCGATGGGATACTCTCTGGAAACACCATATATTTT
CDR3 protein: CASSGDGILSGNTIYF

D gene: TRBD2
V gene: TRBV27
CDR3 length: 16
clone size: NA
J gene: TRBJ2-1
CDR3 DNA: TGTGCCAGCAGTTGGGCTAGCGGGGTATCCTACAATGAGCAGTTCTTC
CDR3 protein: CASSWASGVSYNEQFF

D gene: TRBD1
V gene: TRBV20-1
CDR3 length: 14
clone size: NA
J gene: TRBJ1-2
CDR3 DNA: TGCAGTGCTAGGTCCTCGGACAGGGACTATGGCTACACCTTC
CDR3 protein: CSARSSDRDYGYTF

D gene: TRBD1
V gene: TRBV11-2
CDR3 length: 17
clone size: few
J gene: TRBJ1-1
CDR3 DNA: TGTGCCAGCAGCCCGCAGGACAGGGGGCCCTATAACACTGAAGCTTTCTTT
CDR3 protein: CASSPQDRGPYNTEAFF

D gene: NA
V gene: TRBV7-2
CDR3 length: 14
clone size: NA
J gene: TRBJ2-2
CDR3 DNA: TGTGCCAGCAGCCCGAGAGAGCCCTTCGGGGAGCTGTTTTTT
CDR3 protein: CASSPREPFGELFF

D gene: NA
V gene: TRBV7-9
CDR3 length: 15
clone size: NA
J gene: TRBJ1-6
CDR3 DNA: TGTGCCAGCACCTACGGGCAGGCCATTAATTCACCCCTCCACTTT
CDR3 protein: CASTYGQAINSPLHF

D gene: NA
V gene: TRBV5-1
CDR3 length: 12
clone size: NA
J gene: TRBJ2-3
CDR3 DNA: TGCGCCAGCGCTAGCCGCGGAGATACGCAGTATTTT
CDR3 protein: CASASRGDTQYF

D gene: TRBD1
V gene: TRBV5-1
CDR3 length: 15
clone size: few
J gene: TRBJ1-5
CDR3 DNA: TGCGCCAGCAGCCCGTCCGGGACAGGGATCCAGCCCCAGCATTTT
CDR3 protein: CASSPSGTGIQPQHF

D gene: NA
V gene: TRBV7-3
CDR3 length: 13
clone size: many
J gene: TRBJ2-3
CDR3 DNA: TGTGCCAGCAGCGGGACGAGCACAGATACGCAGTATTTT
CDR3 protein: CASSGTSTDTQYF

D gene: NA
V gene: TRBV20-1
CDR3 length: 15
clone size: NA
J gene: TRBJ2-1
CDR3 DNA: TGCAGTGCCATAGATAAACTTAAAATCTACAATGAGCAGTTCTTC
CDR3 protein: CSAIDKLKIYNEQFF

D gene: NA
V gene: TRBV4-3
CDR3 length: 13
clone size: NA
J gene: TRBJ2-1
CDR3 DNA: TGCGCCAGCAGCCCAACTCAGGGGATTGAGCAGTTCTTC
CDR3 protein: CASSPTQGIEQFF

D gene: TRBD2
V gene: TRBV6-5
CDR3 length: 16
clone size: NA
J gene: TRBJ2-3
CDR3 DNA: TGTGCCAGCAGTTCATCTAGCGGGGGGCCCACAGATACGCAGTATTTT
CDR3 protein: CASSSSSGGPTDTQYF

D gene: NA
V gene: TRBV12-5
CDR3 length: 14
clone size: few
J gene: TRBJ2-3
CDR3 DNA: TGTGCTAGTGGTTTATCCCTAGCCTCAGATACGCAGTATTTT
CDR3 protein: CASGLSLASDTQYF

D gene: NA
V gene: TRBV10-3
CDR3 length: 12
clone size: NA
J gene: TRBJ2-5
CDR3 DNA: TGTGCCATCAGTGTAAACGGAGGGGCCCAGTACTTC
CDR3 protein: CAISVNGGAQYF

D gene: NA
V gene: TRBV4-3
CDR3 length: 13
clone size: NA
J gene: TRBJ2-5
CDR3 DNA: TGCGCCAGCAGCCAACGCACGGGTGAGACCCAGTACTTC
CDR3 protein: CASSQRTGETQYF

D gene: NA
V gene: TRBV7-2
CDR3 length: 16
clone size: once
J gene: TRBJ2-2
CDR3 DNA: NA
CDR3 protein: CASSWAGGSNTGEPFF

D gene: NA
V gene: TRBV5-1
CDR3 length: 14
clone size: NA
J gene: TRBJ1-1
CDR3 DNA: TGCGCCAGCAGCTTTTCATGGGTGAACACTGAAGCTTTCTTT
CDR3 protein: CASSFSWVNTEAFF

D gene: NA
V gene: TRBV29-1
CDR3 length: 12
clone size: few
J gene: TRBJ2-7
CDR3 DNA: TGCAGCGCGGGGACCTGGAACCACGAGCAGTACTTC
CDR3 protein: CSAGTWNHEQYF